The rows below give T cell receptor beta chains drawn from one sample of a study of OX40 agonist ivuxolimab in advanced cancers. Repertoires were generated with immunoSEQ multiplex PCR, while TCRdb's copy carries only in-frame clones and drops some. The data hold 80,000 to 100,000 clones, with approximately 93% observed a single time. The specimen was CD4+ or CD8+ T cells sorted from blood, collected in a trial of the OX40 agonist ivuxolimab. The origin of the receptors is an adult with an advanced solid tumor such as melanoma, head and neck, liver or kidney cancer. The CDR3 runs from the conserved cysteine through the conserved F or W. A D gene is named only where the DNA matches it firmly. Clone size appears in some rows only: once, few, many, or a class for an expanded clone.

j_call,v_call,d_call,clone_size,cdr3_nt,cdr3_aa
TRBJ2-3,TRBV9,-,-,TGTGCCAGCAGCGTAACTGACCGCCGGGATACGCAGTATTTT,CASSVTDRRDTQYF
TRBJ2-7,TRBV28,TRBD2,-,TGTGCCAGCACCCTTCTGGGCGGGAGCTCCTACGAGCAGTACTTC,CASTLLGGSSYEQYF
TRBJ1-5,TRBV27,-,-,TGTGCCAGCAGTTTAAAGGTCGGTCAGCCCCAGCATTTT,CASSLKVGQPQHF
TRBJ2-5,TRBV5-1,TRBD2,-,TGCGCCAGCAGCTCGGCAACTAGCGGATTCCAAGAGACCCAGTACTTC,CASSSATSGFQETQYF
TRBJ2-1,TRBV27,TRBD2,-,TGTGCCAGCAGTTTATCATACGGGGGGGCTTGGAATGAGCAGTTCTTC,CASSLSYGGAWNEQFF
TRBJ2-3,TRBV21-1,-,-,TGTGCCAGCAGTGCCCTCGGAGCGGGGGAGGATATTGGCACAGATACGCAGTATTTT,CASSALGAGEDIGTDTQYF
TRBJ2-7,TRBV9,-,-,TGTGCCAGCAGCGTAGACCTCTCGGCTAACTCCTACGAGCAGTACTTC,CASSVDLSANSYEQYF
TRBJ2-6,TRBV6-5,-,few,TGTGCCAGCAGCTTCCAGAGCTCTGGGGCCAACGTCCTGACTTTC,CASSFQSSGANVLTF
TRBJ2-1,TRBV7-7,TRBD2,-,TGTGCTAGCAGCTCAGCCGGGACTAGCGGTAATGAGCAGTTCTTC,CASSSAGTSGNEQFF
TRBJ2-7,TRBV5-1,TRBD1,-,TGCGCCAGCAGCCCCCGACAGGGGTCCGGATCCTACGAGCAGTACTTC,CASSPRQGSGSYEQYF
TRBJ2-1,TRBV7-2,TRBD2,-,TGTGCCAGCAGCACGCGTCCTAGCGGGGGGAACAATGAGCAGTTCTTC,CASSTRPSGGNNEQFF
TRBJ2-5,TRBV21-1,-,-,TGTGCCAGCAGCAACGGACCGGGACAGCACCAAGAGACCCAGTACTTC,CASSNGPGQHQETQYF
TRBJ2-7,TRBV10-2,-,-,TGCGCCAGCCGGGAATACGAGCAGTACTTC,CASREYEQYF
TRBJ2-7,TRBV20-1,-,once,TGCAGTGCCCCCACCGCTCGCGAGCAGTACTTC,CSAPTAREQYF
TRBJ2-7,TRBV5-6,-,-,TGTGCCAGCAGTTTACTGAGCTACGAGCAGTACTTC,CASSLLSYEQYF
TRBJ2-2,TRBV5-4,TRBD1,-,TGTGCCAGCAGCCCGGCACAGGGGGACACCGGGGAGCTGTTTTTT,CASSPAQGDTGELFF
TRBJ2-5,TRBV18,TRBD1,-,TGTGCCAGCTCAGGACAGGGATCGGAGACCCAGTACTTC,CASSGQGSETQYF
TRBJ1-2,TRBV19,TRBD1,-,TGTGCCAGTAGTCCCTTGGGACAGCCGATCTATGGCTACACCTTC,CASSPLGQPIYGYTF
TRBJ2-6,TRBV28,TRBD1,-,TGTGCCAGCAGCAGGGGGCTGGCTGGGGCCAACGTCCTGACTTTC,CASSRGLAGANVLTF
TRBJ2-1,TRBV7-2,-,few,TGTGCCAGCAGACGGTCTTTACGGGACGGTTACAATGAGCAGTTCTTC,CASRRSLRDGYNEQFF
TRBJ1-1,TRBV5-5,-,-,TGTGCCAGCAGCACCCAGCTTTTCACTGAAGCTTTCTTT,CASSTQLFTEAFF
TRBJ1-1,TRBV6-5,TRBD1,-,TGTGCCAGCAGCGACAGGGGATGGAGCACTGAAGCTTTCTTT,CASSDRGWSTEAFF
TRBJ2-3,TRBV4-3,TRBD2,-,TGCGCCAGCAGCCAGACTAGCGGGGCGGGAGATACGCAGTATTTT,CASSQTSGAGDTQYF
TRBJ1-1,TRBV25-1,-,once,TGTGCCAGCAGTGAATTAACGGGCAGGGGCGCAGCTTTCTTT,CASSELTGRGAAFF
TRBJ1-1,TRBV11-1,TRBD1,-,TGTGCCAGCAGCTTAGGACAGGGCATGAACACTGAAGCTTTCTTT,CASSLGQGMNTEAFF
TRBJ2-5,TRBV7-9,-,-,TGTGCCAGCAGCTTATCGATCGAGACCCAGTACTTC,CASSLSIETQYF
TRBJ2-1,TRBV7-8,-,once,TGTGCCAGCAGCCCAAGAGGTCAGCCCAATGAGCAGTTCTTC,CASSPRGQPNEQFF
TRBJ2-5,TRBV9,-,-,TGTGCCAGCAGCGTAGGCGTTGTAGAGACCCAGTACTTC,CASSVGVVETQYF
TRBJ1-2,TRBV5-5,TRBD1,-,TGTGCCAGCAGCCCCGACAGGGGTCGTGGCTACACCTTC,CASSPDRGRGYTF
TRBJ2-5,TRBV5-5,TRBD2,-,TGTGCCAGCAGCGGGCGGACTAGCGGATACTCATACCAAGAGACCCAGTACTTC,CASSGRTSGYSYQETQYF
TRBJ1-1,TRBV2,-,-,TGTGCCAGCAGCGCCCCCGATTCGGGCACTGAAGCTTTCTTT,CASSAPDSGTEAFF
TRBJ1-5,TRBV19,-,-,TGTGCCAGTAACCAGGGGCTCGCTAGGCCCCAGCATTTT,CASNQGLARPQHF
TRBJ2-7,TRBV7-9,TRBD2,-,TGTGCCAGCAGCTTGGGCAGGACTAGCGGGCAACCCCTGGACGAGCAGTACTTC,CASSLGRTSGQPLDEQYF
TRBJ1-2,TRBV7-2,-,-,TGTGCCAGCAGCGGAATATCCTCGGGGGGGATCTACACCTTC,CASSGISSGGIYTF
TRBJ2-7,TRBV11-2,TRBD1,once,TGTGCCAGCAGCTTGACCACCGGGACAGCCTACGAGCAGTACTTC,CASSLTTGTAYEQYF
TRBJ2-1,TRBV4-3,-,once,TGCGCCAGCAGCCAAGATCCTGCGGTATACAATGAGCAGTTCTTC,CASSQDPAVYNEQFF
TRBJ2-7,TRBV28,TRBD2,-,TGTGCCAGCAACCCCCCTAGCGGGATCAGCGAGCAGTACTTC,CASNPPSGISEQYF